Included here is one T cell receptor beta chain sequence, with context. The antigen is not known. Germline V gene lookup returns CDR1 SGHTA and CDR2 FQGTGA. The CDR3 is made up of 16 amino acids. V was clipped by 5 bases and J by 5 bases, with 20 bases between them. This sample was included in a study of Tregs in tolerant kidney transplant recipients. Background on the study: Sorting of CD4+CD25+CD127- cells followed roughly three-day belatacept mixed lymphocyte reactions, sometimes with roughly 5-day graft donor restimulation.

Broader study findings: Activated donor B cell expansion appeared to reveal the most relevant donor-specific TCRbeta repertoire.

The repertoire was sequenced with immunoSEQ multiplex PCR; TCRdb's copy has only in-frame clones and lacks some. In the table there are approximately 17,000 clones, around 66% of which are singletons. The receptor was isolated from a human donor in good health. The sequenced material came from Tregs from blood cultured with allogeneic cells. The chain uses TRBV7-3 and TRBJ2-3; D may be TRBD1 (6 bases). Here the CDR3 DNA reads TGTGCCAGCAGCCCGAAACTAGGGGGTCGCGGAGATACGCAGTATTTT. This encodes CASSPKLGGRGDTQYF.